Below, 26 T cell receptor beta chains from the same sample are listed, as sequenced in a study of Graves' ophthalmopathy and Graves' hyperthyroidism (dated by TCRdb to 2016 to 2019). Sequencing used an Illumina HiSeq 2000. For repertoire sequencing, TCR beta CDR3 regions were amplified from RNA transcripts. HTBI primers and the Qiagen OneStep RT-PCR kit were used in a first-round RT-PCR, which was followed by a second-round multiplex PCR, size selection and purification. The public reads were run again by TCRdb, first through fastp at Q25 and then through MiXCR, and only productive beta chains were kept. CDR3 protein duplicates are merged, each entry listing the most common genes and DNA. The sample has 500,000 to 700,000 distinct CDR3 sequences on record, about a fifth of them singletons. The top ten clonotypes cover more than 5.5% of the sample. Input material: peripheral blood. All receptors come from a woman under 30 with stable Graves' hyperthyroidism. Some clones in this sample may be carry-over from other donors' samples. Donor details come from another sample of the same person, matched by shared clones.

The chain has TRBV9 and TRBJ1-1, with a possible D match to TRBD1 (5 bases). CDR3 length: 14 amino acids. Trimming shortened V by 2 bases and J by 0 bases, and 8 bases separated the two germline ends. Germline CDR1 is SGDLS and CDR2 is YYNGEE. The chain's CDR3 is CASSVQDMNTEAFF. The CDR3, as DNA: TGTGCCAGCAGCGTTCAGGACATGAACACTGAAGCTTTCTTT.

Many counts were recorded for this clonotype. The rearrangement uses TRBV4-2 and TRBJ1-6; weak D call: TRBD1 (6 bases). Trimming pared 6 bases from V and 0 bases from J, leaving 24 bases between. The CDR3 is made up of 20 amino acids. Germline lookup yields CDR1 LGHNA and CDR2 YNFKEQ. CDR3 protein: CASRRPRAGDPSSYNSPLHF. The CDR3 nucleotides are TGTGCCAGCAGACGGCCCAGGGCAGGGGATCCGAGCTCCTATAATTCACCCCTCCACTTT.

The table lists this clonotype with many counts. The V call is TRBV30, the J call TRBJ2-7; tentatively, D is TRBD1 (5 bases). Trimming shortened V by 4 bases and J by 5 bases, and 12 bases separated the two germline ends. The germline V gene has CDR1 GTSNPN and CDR2 SVGIG (reference sequence). CDR3 length: 12 residues. The CDR3: CAWNLGQHEQYF. CDR3 in DNA: TGTGCCTGGAACTTGGGGCAGCACGAGCAGTACTTC.

Ten or more counts support this clonotype. The rearrangement joins TRBV4-1 to TRBJ1-5; D possibly corresponds to TRBD1 (6 bases). Germline CDR1 MGHRA, CDR2 YSYEKL. The CDR3 has 15 residues. Trimming pared 6 bases from V and 0 bases from J, leaving 12 bases between. CDR3 region: CASRPGHFSNQPQHF. CDR3 bases: TGCGCCAGCAGACCGGGACATTTTAGCAATCAGCCCCAGCATTTT.

At least ten counts were recorded for this clonotype. V is TRBV19 and J is TRBJ2-7, with D possibly matching TRBD2 (5 bases). Trimming removed 3 bases from V and 6 bases from J, with 18 bases in between. Per germline, CDR1 LNHDA and CDR2 SQIVND (reference sequence). CDR3 length: 15 residues. This chain's CDR3 is CASSIGLTVLAEQYF. CDR3 DNA sequence: TGTGCCAGTAGTATCGGGTTAACAGTCCTAGCCGAGCAGTACTTC.

This sequence joins TRBV20-1 and TRBJ2-7; 14 nucleotides align to TRBD2. The CDR3 length is 14 residues. J lost 9 bases, V lost 5 bases, and 9 bases had no gene match. CDR1 is DFQATT, CDR2 SNEGSKA, per germline (reference sequence). The CDR3 nucleotides are TGCAGTGCTGCTGGACTAGCGGGAGGTTCAGGGCAGTACTTC. It yields the protein CSAAGLAGGSGQYF.

This clonotype appeared many times. This rearrangement joins TRBV20-1 to TRBJ1-5; maybe TRBD1 (5 bases). The CDR3 runs to 14 residues. The germline V and J ends were trimmed by 3 bases and 2 bases, with 11 bases remaining between them. Germline V gene lookup returns CDR1 DFQATT and CDR2 SNEGSKA (reference sequence). Here the CDR3 reads CSASDRRGNQPQHF. The DNA of the CDR3 is TGCAGTGCTAGCGACAGACGAGGCAATCAGCCCCAGCATTTT.

This clonotype was seen ten or more times. The J gene is TRBJ2-7, the V gene TRBV27; tentatively, D is TRBD1 (6 bases). The CDR3 totals 13 residues. Trimming pared 4 bases from V and 5 bases from J, leaving 12 bases between. The germline CDR1 and CDR2 sequences are MNHEY and SMNVEV (reference sequence). CDR3 region: CASSSQWTDEQYF. The CDR3, as DNA: TGTGCCAGCAGTTCCCAATGGACAGACGAGCAGTACTTC.

This clonotype appeared many times. The chain is built from TRBV18 and TRBJ1-1; D may be TRBD1 (6 bases). Per germline, CDR1 KGHSH and CDR2 LQKENI. There are 14 residues in the CDR3. V dropped 5 bases and J dropped 4 bases, with 14 bases sitting between them. The CDR3 coding sequence is TGTGCCAGCTCAAGAGGAACAGGGAGCACTGAAGCTTTCTTT. Its translation is CASSRGTGSTEAFF. Looking up the rest from reference TRBV18 and TRBJ1-1 gives the full variable domain: NAGVMQNPRHLVRRRGQEARLRCSPMKGHSHVYWYRQLPEEGLKFMVYLQKENIIDESGMPKERFSAEFPKEGPSILRIQQVVRGDSAAYFCASSRGTGSTEAFFGQGTRLTVV.

The rearrangement links TRBV6-1 to TRBJ2-7; D uncertain. Germline CDR1 MNHNS, CDR2 SASEGT. Trimming stripped 6 bases from V and 4 bases from J, with 10 bases between. The CDR3 is 12 amino acids. In DNA form, the CDR3 reads TGTGCCAGCAGGGCAGGAAGGTACGAGCAGTACTTC. Translation gives CASRAGRYEQYF.

A remark on this clonotype: This may be a read error: a much more frequent sequence differs by one nucleotide. Without the conserved terminal phenylalanine or tryptophan, this CDR3 likely stems from a read error. The V and J genes are TRBV4-1 and TRBJ2-7, with D possibly matching TRBD2 (7 bases). Trimming removed 7 bases at V and 3 bases at J, with 19 bases between. This CDR3 comprises 15 residues. Germline V gene data show CDR1 as MGHRA and CDR2 as YSYEKL. The CDR3 here is CASTPGEGGGYEQYL. The CDR3 bases are TGCGCCAGCACCCCTGGGGAGGGAGGGGGCTACGAGCAGTACTTG.

This clonotype came up a few times. The gene calls are TRBV19 and TRBJ1-3; a possible D gene is TRBD1 (5 bases). Trimming took 4 bases from V and 2 from J, leaving 15 bases between them. From germline, CDR1 is LNHDA and CDR2 SQIVND (reference sequence). This CDR3 is 16 amino acids long. The CDR3 DNA follows: TGTGCCAGTAGTAAGACAGAGGCCGGGACTGGAAACACCATATATTTT. Its translation is CASSKTEAGTGNTIYF.

This clonotype showed up many times. This chain joins TRBV19 and TRBJ1-3; D is uncertain. The germline V gene encodes CDR1 LNHDA and CDR2 SQIVND (reference sequence). V lost 3 bases to trimming and J lost 0 bases, with 9 bases between them. The CDR3 sequence is 15 residues long. The CDR3 nucleotides read TGTGCCAGTAGTATCCGGATAAGCTCTGGAAACACCATATATTTT. Translated, it gives CASSIRISSGNTIYF.

This clonotype was counted ten times or more. The chain employs TRBV11-2 and TRBJ1-1, with D possibly being TRBD1 (6 bases). The CDR3 runs to 15 residues. Germline-derived CDR1 and CDR2 are SGHAT and FQNNGV. Deletions cut 3 bases from V and 0 bases from J, with 11 bases between. The CDR3 nucleotides are TGTGCCAGCAGCTTTTGGACAGATATGAACACTGAAGCTTTCTTT. Encoded protein: CASSFWTDMNTEAFF.

This clonotype was observed a handful of times. A much larger clone differs by one base, so this may be a read error. The gene calls are TRBV19 and TRBJ2-5; perhaps D is TRBD1 or TRBD2 (5 bases each). CDR3 length: 13 residues. CDR1 LNHDA and CDR2 SQIVND come from the germline V gene (reference sequence). Trimming stripped 5 bases from V and 2 bases from J, with 9 bases between. DNA for the CDR3: TGTGCCAGTAGTGGTGGGACGCAAGAGACCCAGTACTTC. It encodes CASSGGTQETQYF.

V and J are TRBV15 and TRBJ1-1, with unresolved D. Germline CDR1 and CDR2: LNHNV and YYDKDF (reference sequence). Between the trimmed V and J ends, which lost 0 bases and 0 bases, there was a span of 20 bases. The CDR3 is 19 residues long. Here the CDR3 reads CATSRDLGRGLIMNTEAFF. The DNA of the CDR3 is TGTGCCACCAGCAGAGACCTCGGCCGAGGGTTAATCATGAACACTGAAGCTTTCTTT. The full variable domain, completed using reference TRBV15 and TRBJ1-1, is DAMVIQNPRYQVTQFGKPVTLSCSQTLNHNVMYWYQQKSSQAPKLLFHYYDKDFNNEADTPDNFQSRRPNTSFCFLDIRSPGLGDTAMYLCATSRDLGRGLIMNTEAFFGQGTRLTVV.

This chain links TRBV28 with TRBJ1-3; D perhaps matches TRBD1 (5 bases). CDR3 length: 15 amino acids. CDR1 is MDHEN, CDR2 SYDVKM, per germline. V lost 7 bases and J 1 base, leaving 14 bases between the germline ends. CDR3 in amino acids: CASTGRAISGNTIYF. CDR3 bases: TGTGCCAGCACAGGCAGGGCAATTTCTGGAAACACCATATATTTT. The full variable domain, with the rest looked up from reference TRBV28 and TRBJ1-3, is DVKVTQSSRYLVKRTGEKVFLECVQDMDHENMFWYRQDPGLGLRLIYFSYDVKMKEKGDIPEGYSVSREKKERFSLILESASTNQTSMYLCASTGRAISGNTIYFGEGSWLTVV.

This clonotype was recorded at least ten times. The chain couples TRBV15 to TRBJ1-2, with D unresolved. CDR1 is LNHNV, CDR2 YYDKDF, per germline (reference sequence). There are 13 residues in the CDR3. Trimming removed 1 base at V and 4 bases at J, with 7 bases between. CDR3 in amino acids: CATSRANSYGYTF. CDR3 bases: TGTGCCACCAGCAGAGCCAACAGCTATGGCTACACCTTC.

This clonotype showed up many times. The chain links TRBV30 to TRBJ1-5; 7 nucleotides match TRBD1. J gave up 6 bases and V 1 base, and 3 bases lay outside the gene matches. The CDR3 extends over 13 amino acids. Germline assignment: CDR1 GTSNPN and CDR2 SVGIG (reference sequence). CDR3 protein: CAWSEEGAQPQHF. The CDR3 bases are TGTGCCTGGAGTGAGGAGGGGGCTCAGCCCCAGCATTTT.

At least ten counts were recorded for this clonotype. The genes are TRBV19 and TRBJ1-1; D gene uncertain. V lost 3 bases and J lost 10, with 12 bases in between. Germline V lookup: CDR1 LNHDA, CDR2 SQIVND (reference sequence). CDR3 size: 12 residues. The CDR3 region is CASSMGLSGAFF. In DNA, the CDR3 is TGTGCCAGTAGTATGGGTCTGTCCGGAGCTTTCTTT.

This clonotype appeared many times. The chain has TRBV29-1 and TRBJ1-5, with D perhaps matching TRBD1 (5 bases). Germline V CDR1 and CDR2: SQVTM, ANQGSEA. The V end lost 6 bases, the J end lost 0 bases, and 9 bases lay between the germline ends. This CDR3 spans 13 amino acids. The CDR3 loop reads CSVRDGSNQPQHF. CDR3 DNA: TGCAGCGTGCGGGACGGTAGCAATCAGCCCCAGCATTTT. The full variable domain, in which reference TRBV29-1 and TRBJ1-5 provide the parts outside the CDR3, is SAVISQKPSRDICQRGTSLTIQCQVDSQVTMMFWYRQQPGQSLTLIATANQGSEATYESGFVIDKFPISRPNLTFSTLTVSNMSPEDSSIYLCSVRDGSNQPQHFGDGTRLSIL.

This clonotype was seen only a few times. The genes are TRBV13 and TRBJ2-5; TRBD2 is a possible D gene (6 bases). The CDR3 has 13 amino acids. V lost 1 base, J lost 3 bases, and 6 bases lay in between. CDR1 PRHDT and CDR2 FYEKMQ come from the germline V gene (reference sequence). CDR3 region: CASSLEREETQYF. The CDR3 coding sequence is TGTGCCAGCAGCTTAGAGCGGGAAGAGACCCAGTACTTC.

This chain uses TRBV5-1 with TRBJ2-2; D is unclear. The germline V and J ends were trimmed by 0 bases and 7 bases, with 10 bases remaining between them. This CDR3 has 14 amino acids. Germline assignment: CDR1 SGHRS and CDR2 YFSETQ. CDR3 DNA sequence: TGCGCCAGCAGCTTGGGGGGTCAGGACGGGGAGCTGTTTTTT. The encoded protein is CASSLGGQDGELFF.

This clonotype was seen a few times. CDR3 nucleotide sequence: TGTGCCAGCAGTTCTACAGGGGGTAGTGGGAACATTCAGTACTTC. Its protein is CASSSTGGSGNIQYF. The rearrangement links TRBV12-3 or TRBV12-4 to TRBJ2-4, with 8 bases aligning to TRBD1. The junction had 9 bases not matched to a gene; V was cut back by 4 bases and J by 7 bases. The CDR3 loop spans 15 amino acids.

There are many counts of this clonotype. The rearrangement joins TRBV6-5 to TRBJ1-5; D unclear. Germline CDR1 is MNHEY and CDR2 is SVGAGI. The V and J ends lost 0 bases and 12 bases respectively, with 9 bases between them. The CDR3 has 12 amino acids. The CDR3 loop reads CASSYSRELQHF. CDR3 coding DNA: TGTGCCAGCAGTTACTCGCGAGAACTCCAGCATTTT.

This clonotype was seen only a few times. The J gene is TRBJ1-3, the V gene TRBV12-3 or TRBV12-4, with 9 bases lining up with TRBD1. The V and J ends lost 6 bases and 2 bases, in that order; junction bases with no gene match: 8. This CDR3 has 16 amino acids. The CDR3 DNA follows: TGTGCCAGCAGGAGACCCGGGACAGGGACTGGAAACACCATATATTTT. This encodes CASRRPGTGTGNTIYF.